This TCR beta chain was captured in a study of vaccination and CD4 T cells after COVID-19. Overall study context: After nasal swab PCR-confirmed SARS-CoV-2, roughly ten convalescents had mild disease and one severe.

An Oncomine TCR Beta short-read assay was used to sequence the DNA from cultured CD4+ T cells. TCRdb re-called the PCR reads through MiXCR, storing one row per CDR3 protein. The sample shows about 19,000 distinct CDR3 sequences, approximately 37% of them seen only once. Treatment denoted: roughly 11-day PBMC culture with coronavirus spike peptide pools or control peptides (ViraFEST assay). This clonotype was picked up a small number of times. Its cognate antigen is unknown. Sequences were obtained from cultured CD4+ T cells from blood. This TCR came from a human donor with COVID-19.

The chain's CDR3 is CASSLLGGNTGELFF. CDR3 in DNA: TGTGCCAGCAGCTTGTTGGGTGGGAACACCGGGGAGCTGTTTTTT. The gene calls are TRBV7-3 and TRBJ2-2; unclear D gene. Germline values: CDR1 SGHTA, CDR2 FQGTGA. The V end lost 3 bases, the J end lost 1 base, and 9 bases lay between the germline ends. This CDR3 region has 15 residues. The full variable domain, completed using reference TRBV7-3 and TRBJ2-2, is GAGVSQTPSNKVTEKGKYVELRCDPISGHTALYWYRQSLGQGPEFLIYFQGTGAADDSGLPNDRFFAVRPEGSVSTLKIQRTERGDSAVYLCASSLLGGNTGELFFGEGSRLTVL.